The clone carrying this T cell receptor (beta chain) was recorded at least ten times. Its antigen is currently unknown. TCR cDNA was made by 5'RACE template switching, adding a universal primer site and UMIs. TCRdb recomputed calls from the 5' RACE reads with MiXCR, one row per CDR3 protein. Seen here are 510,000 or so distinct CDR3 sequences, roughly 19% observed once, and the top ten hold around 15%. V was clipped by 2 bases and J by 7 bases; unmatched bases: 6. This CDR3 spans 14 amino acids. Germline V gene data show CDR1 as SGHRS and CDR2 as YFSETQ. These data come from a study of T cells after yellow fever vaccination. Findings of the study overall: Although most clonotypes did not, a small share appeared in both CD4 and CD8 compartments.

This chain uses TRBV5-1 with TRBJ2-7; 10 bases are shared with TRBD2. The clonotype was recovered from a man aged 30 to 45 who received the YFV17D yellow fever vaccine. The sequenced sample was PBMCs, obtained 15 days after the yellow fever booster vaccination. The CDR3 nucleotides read TGCGCCAGCAGCTTCGGGACTAGCGACAGAGAGCAGTACTTC. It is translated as CASSFGTSDREQYF.